This TCR beta chain was documented in a study of tumor-infiltrating lymphocytes in primary liver carcinoma. In the study overall: The patients presented with primary liver carcinoma, which was managed through surgical resection.

Germline-derived CDR1 and CDR2 are MNHEY and SVGAGI. The CDR3 runs 15 residues. V dropped 6 bases and J dropped 4 bases, with 18 bases sitting between them. Blood RNA was derived from unsorted whole blood, and germline DNA was extracted too. With chronic HBV infection, the patients were also treatment-naive. This clonotype was seen many times. The template, about 510 ng total RNA, yielded TCR beta cDNA made with a constant-region primer. Employing slightly modified ARM-PCR, three nested multiplex PCR rounds were run, and these gave rise to the TCR beta libraries. Use of TRBV1-TRBV30 forward primers with a C-beta reverse primer characterized the first two PCR rounds, which lasted 10 cycles each. MiXCR, applied by TCRdb to the multiplex PCR reads, yields one record per CDR3 protein. The sample has 300,000 to 350,000 distinct CDR3 sequences; approximately 58% are singletons.

V usage is TRBV6-5 and J usage is TRBJ1-2; D may be TRBD1 (5 bases). This sequence originates from a woman in her thirties with primary liver carcinoma and hepatitis B virus infection. Source material: peripheral blood. DNA for the CDR3: TGTGCCAGCAGCACGCAGGCGGGCGGGGGCTATGGCTACACCTTC. As protein: CASSTQAGGGYGYTF.